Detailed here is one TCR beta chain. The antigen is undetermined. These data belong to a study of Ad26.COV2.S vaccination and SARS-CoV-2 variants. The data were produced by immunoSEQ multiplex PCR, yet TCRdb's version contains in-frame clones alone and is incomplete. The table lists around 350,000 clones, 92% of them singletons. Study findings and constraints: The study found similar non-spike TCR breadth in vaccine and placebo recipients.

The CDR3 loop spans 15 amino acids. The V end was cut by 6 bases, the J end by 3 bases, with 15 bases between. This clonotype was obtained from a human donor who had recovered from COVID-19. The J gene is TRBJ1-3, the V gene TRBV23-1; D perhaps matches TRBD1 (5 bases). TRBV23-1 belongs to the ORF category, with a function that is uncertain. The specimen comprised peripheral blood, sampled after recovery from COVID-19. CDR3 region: CASRRQLLGGNTIYF. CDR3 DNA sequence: TGCGCCAGCAGGCGACAGCTTTTGGGTGGAAACACCATATATTTT.